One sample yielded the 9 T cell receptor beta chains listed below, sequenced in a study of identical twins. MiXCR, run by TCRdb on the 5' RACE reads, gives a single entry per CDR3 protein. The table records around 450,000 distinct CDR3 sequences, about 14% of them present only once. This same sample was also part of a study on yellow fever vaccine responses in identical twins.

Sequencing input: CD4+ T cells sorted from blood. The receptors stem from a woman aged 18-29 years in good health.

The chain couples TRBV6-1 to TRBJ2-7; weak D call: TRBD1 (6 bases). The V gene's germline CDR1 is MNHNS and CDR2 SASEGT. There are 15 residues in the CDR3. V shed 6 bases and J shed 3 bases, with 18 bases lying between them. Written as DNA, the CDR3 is TGTGCCAGCAGGGCGACGGAAAAGGGGGACTACGAGCAGTACTTC. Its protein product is CASRATEKGDYEQYF.

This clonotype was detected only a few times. The CDR3 DNA is TGCAGTGCTCGGGGACAGAATAACTATGGCTACACCTTC. Translation gives CSARGQNNYGYTF. The rearrangement uses TRBV20-1 and TRBJ1-2; 7 bases align to TRBD1. Trimming cost V 5 bases and J 1 base; bases outside gene matches: 4. Germline V CDR1 and CDR2: DFQATT, SNEGSKA (reference sequence). The CDR3 contains 13 residues.

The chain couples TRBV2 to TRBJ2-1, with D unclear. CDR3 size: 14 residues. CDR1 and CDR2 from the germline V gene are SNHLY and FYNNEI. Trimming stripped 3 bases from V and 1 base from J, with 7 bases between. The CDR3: CASSDSLSYNEQFF. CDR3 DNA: TGTGCCAGCAGTGACTCCCTATCCTACAATGAGCAGTTCTTC. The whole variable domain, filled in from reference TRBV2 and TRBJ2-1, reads EPEVTQTPSHQVTQMGQEVILRCVPISNHLYFYWYRQILGQKVEFLVSFYNNEISEKSEIFDDQFSVERPDGSNFTLKIRSTKLEDSAMYFCASSDSLSYNEQFFGPGTRLTVL.

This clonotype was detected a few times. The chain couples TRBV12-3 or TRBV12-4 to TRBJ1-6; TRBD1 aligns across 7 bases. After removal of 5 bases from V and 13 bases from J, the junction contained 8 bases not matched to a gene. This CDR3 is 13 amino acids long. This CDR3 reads CASSHSQGVPLHF. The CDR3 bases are TGTGCCAGCAGTCATAGCCAGGGGGTCCCCCTCCACTTT.

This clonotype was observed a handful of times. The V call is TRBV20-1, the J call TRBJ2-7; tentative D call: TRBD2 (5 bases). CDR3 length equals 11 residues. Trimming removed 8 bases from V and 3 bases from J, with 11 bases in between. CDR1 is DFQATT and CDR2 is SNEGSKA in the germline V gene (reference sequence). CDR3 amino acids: CSLHRDYEQYF. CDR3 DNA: TGCAGTCTCCACCGGGACTACGAGCAGTACTTC.

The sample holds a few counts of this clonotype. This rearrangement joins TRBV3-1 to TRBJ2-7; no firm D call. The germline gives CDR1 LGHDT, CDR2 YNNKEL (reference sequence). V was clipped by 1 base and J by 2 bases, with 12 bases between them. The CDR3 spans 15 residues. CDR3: CASSQGSGDPYEQYF. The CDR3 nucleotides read TGTGCCAGCAGCCAAGGGTCAGGCGATCCCTACGAGCAGTACTTC.

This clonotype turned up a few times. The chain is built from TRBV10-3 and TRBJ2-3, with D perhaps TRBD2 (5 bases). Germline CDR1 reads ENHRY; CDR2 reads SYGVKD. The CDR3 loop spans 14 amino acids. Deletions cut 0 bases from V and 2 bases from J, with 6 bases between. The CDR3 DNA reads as TGTGCCATCAGTGAGTCGACTAACACAGATACGCAGTATTTT. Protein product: CAISESTNTDTQYF.

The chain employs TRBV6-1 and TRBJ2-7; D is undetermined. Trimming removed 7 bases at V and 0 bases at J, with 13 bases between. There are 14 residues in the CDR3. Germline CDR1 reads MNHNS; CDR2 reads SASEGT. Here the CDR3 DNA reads TGTGCCAGCATGCCAGCTCGGAGCTCCTACGAGCAGTACTTC. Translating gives CASMPARSSYEQYF.

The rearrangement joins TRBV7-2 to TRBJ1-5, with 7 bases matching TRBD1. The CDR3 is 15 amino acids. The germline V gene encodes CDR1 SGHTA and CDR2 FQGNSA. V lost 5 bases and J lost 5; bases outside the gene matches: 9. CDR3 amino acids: CASSVRAGGDQPQHF. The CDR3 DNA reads TGTGCCAGCAGCGTTCGGGCAGGGGGAGATCAGCCCCAGCATTTT.